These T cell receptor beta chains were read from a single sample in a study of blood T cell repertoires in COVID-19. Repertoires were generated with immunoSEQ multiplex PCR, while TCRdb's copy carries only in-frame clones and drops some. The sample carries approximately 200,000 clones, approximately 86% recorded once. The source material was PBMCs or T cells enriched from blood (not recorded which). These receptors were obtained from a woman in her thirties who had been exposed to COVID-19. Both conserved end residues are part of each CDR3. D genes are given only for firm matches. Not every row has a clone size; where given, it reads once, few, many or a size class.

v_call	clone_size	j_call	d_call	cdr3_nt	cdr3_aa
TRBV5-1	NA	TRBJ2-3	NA	TGCGCCAGCAGTAGGACAGTTACTAGCACAGATACGCAGTATTTT	CASSRTVTSTDTQYF
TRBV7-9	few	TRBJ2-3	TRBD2	TGTGCCAGCAGCTTAGGGGCGGGGGGCGCAGATACGCAGTATTTT	CASSLGAGGADTQYF
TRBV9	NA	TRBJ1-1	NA	TGTGCCAGCAGCGTAGGGGGCAAGACAGGCCGACCCGTGAACACTGAAGCTTTCTTT	CASSVGGKTGRPVNTEAFF
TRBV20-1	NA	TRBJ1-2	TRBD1	TGCAGTGCTAGTTCCCCTACAGGGGGCGGCGTAGGCTACACCTTC	CSASSPTGGGVGYTF
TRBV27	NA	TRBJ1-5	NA	TGTGCCAGCAGTTTGGCTGGGGGGAGCATGGGCAATCAGCCCCAGCATTTT	CASSLAGGSMGNQPQHF
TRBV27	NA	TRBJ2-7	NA	TGTGCCAGCAGTTTAAAAGGGGTCGATTACGAGCAGTACTTC	CASSLKGVDYEQYF
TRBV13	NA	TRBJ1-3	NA	TGTGCCAGCAGCCCCCGAGAGGGTATTGGAAACACCATATATTTT	CASSPREGIGNTIYF
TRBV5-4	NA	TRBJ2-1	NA	TGTGCCAGCAGCTTGGAAGGTCCTAGCTCCTACAATGAGCAGTTCTTC	CASSLEGPSSYNEQFF
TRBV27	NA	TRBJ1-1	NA	TGTGCCAGCAGTTTATCTGGGGAAGGGAGGAACACTGAAGCTTTCTTT	CASSLSGEGRNTEAFF
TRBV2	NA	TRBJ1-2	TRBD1	TGTGCCAGCAGCGACGCCGGGACAGGGGGCTATGGCTACACCTTC	CASSDAGTGGYGYTF
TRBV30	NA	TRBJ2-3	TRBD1	TGTGCCTGGGGGACCAGCAGGGGGCTTAGCACAGATACGCAGTATTTT	CAWGTSRGLSTDTQYF
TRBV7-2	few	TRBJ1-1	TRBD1	TGTGCCAGCAGCTTAGGGAGGGGGCTGGGCACTGAAGCTTTCTTT	CASSLGRGLGTEAFF
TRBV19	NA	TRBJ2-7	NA	TGTGCCAGTAGTCGACCGGGGTACGACGAGCAGTACTTC	CASSRPGYDEQYF
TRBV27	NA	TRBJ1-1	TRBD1	TGTGCCAGCAGACAGACAGGGCACACTGAAGCTTTCTTT	CASRQTGHTEAFF
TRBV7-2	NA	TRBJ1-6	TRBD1	TGTGCCAGCAGCTCGAGGGACAGTGCCTATAATTCACCCCTCCACTTT	CASSSRDSAYNSPLHF
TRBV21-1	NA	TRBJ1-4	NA	TGTGCCAGCAGCTCAACTTTGCCGGGTTACTATGAAAAACTGTTTTTT	CASSSTLPGYYEKLFF
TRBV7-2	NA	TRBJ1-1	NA	TGTGCCAGCAGCTTCCAGAATATGAACACTGAAGCTTTCTTT	CASSFQNMNTEAFF
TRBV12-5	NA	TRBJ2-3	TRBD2	TGTGCTAGTGGTTTGGTACGGGCCCTAGCGGGGACCACAGATACGCAGTATTTT	CASGLVRALAGTTDTQYF
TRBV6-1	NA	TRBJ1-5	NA	TGTGCCAGCAGTGATTCCCTTCCATCGGGTCAGCCCCAGCATTTT	CASSDSLPSGQPQHF
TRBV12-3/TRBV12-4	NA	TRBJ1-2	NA	TGTGCCATCAGCGGGGGCTATGGCTACACCTTC	CAISGGYGYTF
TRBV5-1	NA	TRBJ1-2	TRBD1	TGCGCCAGCAGCCCCGGGACAGGGATAATGGGCTACACCTTC	CASSPGTGIMGYTF
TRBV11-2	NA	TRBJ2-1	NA	TGTGCCAGCAGCTTAGGGACTCCCCCCTACAATGAGCAGTTCTTC	CASSLGTPPYNEQFF
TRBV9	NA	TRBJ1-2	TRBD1	TGTGCCAGCAGCGCCAGACAGGGAAAGGACTATGGCTACACCTTC	CASSARQGKDYGYTF
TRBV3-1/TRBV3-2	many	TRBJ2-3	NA	TGTGCCAGCAGCCGATCCGGGTCCGATACGCAGTATTTT	CASSRSGSDTQYF
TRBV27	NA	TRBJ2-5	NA	TGTGCCAGCAGTTTATCGTCTAGCGTGGAGACCCAGTACTTC	CASSLSSSVETQYF
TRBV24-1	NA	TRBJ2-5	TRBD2	TGTGCCACCAGTGATCTGACTAGCGGGGTCCAAGAGACCCAGTACTTC	CATSDLTSGVQETQYF
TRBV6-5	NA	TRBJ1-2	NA	TGTGCCAGCAGTTACTCACAGGGTGTTGGCTATGGCTACACCTTC	CASSYSQGVGYGYTF
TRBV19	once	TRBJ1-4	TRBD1	TGTGCCAGTAGTGCTCAGGGGGATAATCGAAAACTGTTTTTT	CASSAQGDNRKLFF